This is a list of T cell receptor beta chains from one sample in a study of patients and donors after allogeneic stem cell transplantation. Using its own MiXCR run on the RT-PCR reads, TCRdb lists one record per CDR3 protein. The sample records roughly 8,400 distinct CDR3 sequences, approximately 4.2% being singletons. Sequencing used blood, either unsorted or a sorted T cell fraction (not recorded which). The receptors here all came from a human donor who was either an allogeneic HSCT recipient or a stem cell or donor lymphocyte infusion donor (not recorded which). It is not recorded whose cells these are; they may come from a transplant donor. Both conserved end residues are part of each CDR3. D genes are given only for firm matches. The size field reads once, few, many, or a class for an expanded clone.

clone size	J gene	V gene	D gene	CDR3 DNA	CDR3 protein
many	TRBJ2-6	TRBV13	-	TGTGCCAGCAGCTGGGGGACAATCTCTGGGGCCAACGTCCTGACTTTC	CASSWGTISGANVLTF
many	TRBJ2-5	TRBV18	-	TGTGCCAGCTCACTTGGGACGGTGCAAGAGACCCAGTACTTC	CASSLGTVQETQYF
many	TRBJ2-7	TRBV15	-	TGTGCCACCAGCAGAGGGCGGGTAGGCATCTACGAGCAGTACTTC	CATSRGRVGIYEQYF
few	TRBJ2-1	TRBV12-3/TRBV12-4	TRBD2	TGTGCCAGCAGATCTAGCGGAAGCTCCTACAATGAGCAGTTCTTC	CASRSSGSSYNEQFF
large	TRBJ1-1	TRBV7-2	TRBD1	TGTGCCAGCAGCCCGGGACAGGGGATCGGTGAAGCTTTCTTT	CASSPGQGIGEAFF
medium-sized	TRBJ1-1	TRBV12-3/TRBV12-4	-	TGTGCCAGCAGTTTTTTAGTATACACTGAAGCTTTCTTT	CASSFLVYTEAFF
medium-sized	TRBJ2-1	TRBV5-1	-	TGCGCCAGCAGCGAACGAGCACATGACAATGAGCAGTTCTTC	CASSERAHDNEQFF
many	TRBJ2-7	TRBV5-1	-	TGCGCCAGCAGCTTGGGGACAGCGAGCTCCTACGAGCAGTACTTC	CASSLGTASSYEQYF
many	TRBJ2-1	TRBV3-1	-	TGTGCCAGCAGCCAGCCTTCACTAGCCCACAATGAGCAGTTCTTC	CASSQPSLAHNEQFF
many	TRBJ2-3	TRBV20-1	TRBD2	TGCAGTGCTACCCTCCCCCTAGCGGGGAACACAGATACGCAGTATTTT	CSATLPLAGNTDTQYF
medium-sized	TRBJ2-5	TRBV7-2	-	TGTGCCAGTTGTCTGCGGCGGGCTGCACGGGAGACCCAGTACTTC	CASCLRRAARETQYF